A single T cell receptor (beta chain) is shown here with its context. Antigen: not known. This entry comes from a study of T cell responses to AZD1222 COVID-19 vaccine. Assay: immunoSEQ multiplex PCR; the TCRdb copy retains only in-frame clones and omits some. This table holds 65,000 to 75,000 clones, over 60% found once. The CDR3 length is 11 residues. From germline, CDR1 is DFQATT and CDR2 SNEGSKA (reference sequence). Trimming cost V 3 bases and J 1 base, with 4 bases left between them. General study results and limits: Of the AZD1222 recipients, only six were seropositive at baseline. Among the donors, most were white British and more were female, and clonal diversity was possibly underestimated.

The clonotype was recovered from an adult who received the AZD1222 COVID-19 vaccine. The sequencing here drew on peripheral blood, taken 28 days after the second AZD1222 dose. The chain combines TRBV20-1 with TRBJ2-7; unclear D gene. In DNA, the CDR3 is TGCAGTGCTAGTATGTCCTACGAGCAGTACTTC. Translation gives CSASMSYEQYF.